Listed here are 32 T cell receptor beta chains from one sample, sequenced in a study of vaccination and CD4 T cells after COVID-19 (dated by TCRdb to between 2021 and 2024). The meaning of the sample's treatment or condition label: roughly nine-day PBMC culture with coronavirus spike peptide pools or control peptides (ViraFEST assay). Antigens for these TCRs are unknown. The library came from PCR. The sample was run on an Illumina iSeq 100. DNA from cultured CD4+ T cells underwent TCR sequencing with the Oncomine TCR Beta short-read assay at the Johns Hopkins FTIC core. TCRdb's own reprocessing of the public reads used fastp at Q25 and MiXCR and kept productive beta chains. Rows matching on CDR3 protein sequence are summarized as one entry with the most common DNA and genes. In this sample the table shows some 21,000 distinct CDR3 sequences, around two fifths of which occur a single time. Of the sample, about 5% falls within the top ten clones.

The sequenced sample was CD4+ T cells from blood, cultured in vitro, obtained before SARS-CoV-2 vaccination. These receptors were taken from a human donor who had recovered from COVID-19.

CDR3 nucleotide sequence: TGCAGTGCTAGACTCCAGGGGGGGGGACAAGAGACCCAGTACTTC. It is translated as CSARLQGGGQETQYF. The genes are TRBV20-1 and TRBJ2-5, with D possibly called TRBD1 or TRBD2 (7 bases each). The germline CDR1 and CDR2 sequences are DFQATT and SNEGSKA (reference sequence). This CDR3 contains 15 residues. Trimming removed 2 bases at V and 2 bases at J, with 15 bases between.

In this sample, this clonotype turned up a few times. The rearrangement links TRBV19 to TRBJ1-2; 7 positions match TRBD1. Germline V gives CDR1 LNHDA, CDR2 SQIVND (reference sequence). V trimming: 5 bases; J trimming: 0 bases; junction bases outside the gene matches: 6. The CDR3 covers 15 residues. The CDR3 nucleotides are TGTGCCAGTAGTCCCGGGACAGCTACTAACTATGGCTACACCTTC. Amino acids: CASSPGTATNYGYTF.

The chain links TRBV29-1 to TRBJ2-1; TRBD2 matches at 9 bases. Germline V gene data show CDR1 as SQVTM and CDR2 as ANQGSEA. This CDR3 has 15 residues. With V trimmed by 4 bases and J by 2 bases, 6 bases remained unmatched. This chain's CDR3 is CSVGGSGRTYNEQFF. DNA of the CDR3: TGCAGCGTTGGGGGGAGCGGGAGGACCTACAATGAGCAGTTCTTC.

The CDR3 sequence is CSARERQGVYGYTF. The CDR3 DNA is TGCAGTGCAAGGGAGAGACAGGGGGTGTATGGCTACACCTTC. This chain connects TRBV20-1 to TRBJ1-2; TRBD1 agrees at 9 bases. The CDR3 contains 14 residues. Losses at the gene ends were 6 bases for V and 5 bases for J; bases not matched to a gene: 10. Germline V gives CDR1 DFQATT, CDR2 SNEGSKA (reference sequence).

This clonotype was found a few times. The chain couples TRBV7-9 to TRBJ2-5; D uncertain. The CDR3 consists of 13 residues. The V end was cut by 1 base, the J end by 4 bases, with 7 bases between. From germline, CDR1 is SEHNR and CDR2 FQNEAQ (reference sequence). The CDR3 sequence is CASSLGVGETQYF. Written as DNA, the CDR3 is TGTGCCAGCAGCTTAGGGGTCGGAGAGACCCAGTACTTC.

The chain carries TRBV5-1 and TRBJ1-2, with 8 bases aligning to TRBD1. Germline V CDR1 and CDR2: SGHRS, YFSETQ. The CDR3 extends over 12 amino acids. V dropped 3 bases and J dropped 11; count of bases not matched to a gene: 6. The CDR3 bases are TGCGCCAGCAGCTACGGACAGGGTGTTTACACCTTC. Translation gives CASSYGQGVYTF.

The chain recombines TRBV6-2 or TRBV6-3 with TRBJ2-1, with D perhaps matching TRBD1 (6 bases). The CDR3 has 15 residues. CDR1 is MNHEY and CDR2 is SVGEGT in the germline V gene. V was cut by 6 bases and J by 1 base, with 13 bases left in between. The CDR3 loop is CASSKRGSSYNEQFF. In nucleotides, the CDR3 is TGTGCCAGCAGCAAAAGGGGGTCGTCCTACAATGAGCAGTTCTTC.

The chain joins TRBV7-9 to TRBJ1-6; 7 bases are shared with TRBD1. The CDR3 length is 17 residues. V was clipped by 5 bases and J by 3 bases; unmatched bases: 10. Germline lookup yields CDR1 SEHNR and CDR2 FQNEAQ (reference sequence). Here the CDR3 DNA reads TGTGCCAGCAGCCCTTGGGACAGCGAAAGCTATAATTCACCCCTCCACTTT. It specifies CASSPWDSESYNSPLHF.

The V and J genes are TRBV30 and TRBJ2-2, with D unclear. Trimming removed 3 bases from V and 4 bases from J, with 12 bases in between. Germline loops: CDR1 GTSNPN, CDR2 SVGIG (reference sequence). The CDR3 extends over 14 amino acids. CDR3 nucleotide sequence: TGTGCCTGGAGCCTGATAGTGGGCACCGGGGAGCTGTTTTTT. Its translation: CAWSLIVGTGELFF.

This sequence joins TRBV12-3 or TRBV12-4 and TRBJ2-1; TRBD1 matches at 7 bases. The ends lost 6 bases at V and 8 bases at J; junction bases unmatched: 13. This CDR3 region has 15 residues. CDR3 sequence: CASSPPGQVRYEQFF. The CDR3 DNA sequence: TGTGCCAGCAGCCCTCCCGGACAGGTGAGGTATGAGCAGTTCTTC.

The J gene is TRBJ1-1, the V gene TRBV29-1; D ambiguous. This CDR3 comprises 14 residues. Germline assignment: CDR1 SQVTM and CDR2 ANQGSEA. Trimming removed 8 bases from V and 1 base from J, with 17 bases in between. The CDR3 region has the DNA TGCAGCCACCATTCGGGCGGAGGGAACACTGAAGCTTTCTTT. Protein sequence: CSHHSGGGNTEAFF.

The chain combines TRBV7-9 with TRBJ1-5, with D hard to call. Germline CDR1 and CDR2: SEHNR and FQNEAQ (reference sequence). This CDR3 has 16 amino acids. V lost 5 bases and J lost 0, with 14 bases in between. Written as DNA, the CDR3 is TGTGCCAGCAGCCATAAGGGTCAGAATAGCAATCAGCCCCAGCATTTT. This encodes CASSHKGQNSNQPQHF.

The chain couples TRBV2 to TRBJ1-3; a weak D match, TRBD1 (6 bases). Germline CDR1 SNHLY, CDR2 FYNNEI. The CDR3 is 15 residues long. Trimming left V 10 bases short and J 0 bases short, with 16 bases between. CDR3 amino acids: CATPEGGPSGNTIYF. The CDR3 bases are TGTGCCACCCCAGAGGGGGGACCCTCTGGAAACACCATATATTTT. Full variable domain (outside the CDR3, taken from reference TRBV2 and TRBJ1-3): EPEVTQTPSHQVTQMGQEVILRCVPISNHLYFYWYRQILGQKVEFLVSFYNNEISEKSEIFDDQFSVERPDGSNFTLKIRSTKLEDSAMYFCATPEGGPSGNTIYFGEGSWLTVV.

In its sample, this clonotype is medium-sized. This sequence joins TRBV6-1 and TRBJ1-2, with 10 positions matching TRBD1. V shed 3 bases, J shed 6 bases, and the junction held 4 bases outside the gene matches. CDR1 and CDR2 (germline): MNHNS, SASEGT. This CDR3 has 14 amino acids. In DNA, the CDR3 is TGTGCCAGCAGTGACCGGGACAGGGGACATGGCTACACCTTC. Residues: CASSDRDRGHGYTF.

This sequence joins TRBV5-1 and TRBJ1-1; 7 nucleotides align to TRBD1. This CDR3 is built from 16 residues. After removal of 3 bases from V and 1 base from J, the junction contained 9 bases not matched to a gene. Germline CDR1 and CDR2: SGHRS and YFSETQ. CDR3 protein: CASSSVIGTANTEAFF. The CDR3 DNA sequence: TGCGCCAGCAGCTCGGTAATCGGGACAGCGAACACTGAAGCTTTCTTT.

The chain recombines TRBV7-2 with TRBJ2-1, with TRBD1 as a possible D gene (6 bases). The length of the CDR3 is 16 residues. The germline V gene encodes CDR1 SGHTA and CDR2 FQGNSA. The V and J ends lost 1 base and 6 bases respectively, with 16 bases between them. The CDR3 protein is CASSLDRGNDVNEQFF. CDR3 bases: TGTGCCAGCAGCTTAGATAGGGGGAATGATGTCAATGAGCAGTTCTTC.

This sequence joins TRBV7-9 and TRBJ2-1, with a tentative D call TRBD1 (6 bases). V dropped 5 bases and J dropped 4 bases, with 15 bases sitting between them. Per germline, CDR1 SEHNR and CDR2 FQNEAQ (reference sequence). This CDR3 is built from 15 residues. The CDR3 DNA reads TGTGCCAGCAGCCCCAGGGGAGTTGGTTACAATGAGCAGTTCTTC. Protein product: CASSPRGVGYNEQFF.

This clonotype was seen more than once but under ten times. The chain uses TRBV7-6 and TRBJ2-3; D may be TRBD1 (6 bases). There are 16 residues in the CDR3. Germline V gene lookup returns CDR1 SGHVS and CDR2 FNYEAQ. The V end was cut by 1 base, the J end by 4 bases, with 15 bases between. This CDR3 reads CASSLVGQGFPDTQYF. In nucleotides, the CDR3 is TGTGCCAGCAGCTTAGTTGGCCAGGGGTTCCCAGATACGCAGTATTTT.

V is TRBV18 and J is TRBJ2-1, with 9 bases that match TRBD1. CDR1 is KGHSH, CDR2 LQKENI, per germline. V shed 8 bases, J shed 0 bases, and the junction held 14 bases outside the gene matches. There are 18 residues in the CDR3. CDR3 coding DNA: TGTGCCAGCGGCCAGGACAGGGGAATGGGGAGCTCCTACAATGAGCAGTTCTTC. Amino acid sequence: CASGQDRGMGSSYNEQFF.

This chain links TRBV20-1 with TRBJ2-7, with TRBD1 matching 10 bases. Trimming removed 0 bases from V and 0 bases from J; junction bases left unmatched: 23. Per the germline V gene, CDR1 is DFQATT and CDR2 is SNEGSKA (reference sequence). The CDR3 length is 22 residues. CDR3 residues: CSARDPGQGRGTGGLSSYEQYF. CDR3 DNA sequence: TGCAGTGCTAGAGATCCGGGACAGGGGAGAGGGACGGGAGGGCTGTCCTCCTACGAGCAGTACTTC.

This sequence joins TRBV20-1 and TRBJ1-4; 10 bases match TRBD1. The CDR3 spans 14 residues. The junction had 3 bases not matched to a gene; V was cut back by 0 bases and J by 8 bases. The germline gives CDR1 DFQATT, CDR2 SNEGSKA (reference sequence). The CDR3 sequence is CSAREGQGGEKLFF. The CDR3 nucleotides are TGCAGTGCTAGAGAAGGACAGGGGGGGGAAAAACTGTTTTTT.

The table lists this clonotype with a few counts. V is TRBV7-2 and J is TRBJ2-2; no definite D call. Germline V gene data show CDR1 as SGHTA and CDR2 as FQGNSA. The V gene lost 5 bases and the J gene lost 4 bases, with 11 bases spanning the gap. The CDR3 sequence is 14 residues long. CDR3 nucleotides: TGTGCCAGCAGCCCTGGCTCCATCACCGGGGAGCTGTTTTTT. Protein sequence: CASSPGSITGELFF.

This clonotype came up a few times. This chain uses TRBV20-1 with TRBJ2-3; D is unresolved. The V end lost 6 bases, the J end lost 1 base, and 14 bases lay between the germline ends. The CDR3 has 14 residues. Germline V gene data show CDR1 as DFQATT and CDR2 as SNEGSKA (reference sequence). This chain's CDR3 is CSARPLQGTDTQYF. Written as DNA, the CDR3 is TGCAGTGCGAGACCCCTCCAAGGCACAGATACGCAGTATTTT.

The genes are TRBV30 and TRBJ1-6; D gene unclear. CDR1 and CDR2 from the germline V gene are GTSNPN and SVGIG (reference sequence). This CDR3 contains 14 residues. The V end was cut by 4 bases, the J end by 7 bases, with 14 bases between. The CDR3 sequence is CAWTGRLINSPLHF. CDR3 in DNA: TGTGCCTGGACTGGAAGGCTTATCAATTCACCCCTCCACTTT.

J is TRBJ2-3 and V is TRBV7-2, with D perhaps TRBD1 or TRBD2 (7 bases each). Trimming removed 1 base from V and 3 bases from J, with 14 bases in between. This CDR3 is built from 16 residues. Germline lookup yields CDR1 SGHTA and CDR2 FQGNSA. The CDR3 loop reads CASSLVAGGGTDTQYF. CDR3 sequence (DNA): TGTGCCAGCAGCTTAGTGGCAGGGGGGGGGACAGATACGCAGTATTTT.

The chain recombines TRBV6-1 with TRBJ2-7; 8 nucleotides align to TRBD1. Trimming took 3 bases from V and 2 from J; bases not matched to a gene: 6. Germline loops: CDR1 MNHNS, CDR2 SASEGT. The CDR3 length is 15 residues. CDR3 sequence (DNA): TGTGCCAGCAGTGACCAGACAGGGGCGCCCTACGAGCAGTACTTC. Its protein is CASSDQTGAPYEQYF.

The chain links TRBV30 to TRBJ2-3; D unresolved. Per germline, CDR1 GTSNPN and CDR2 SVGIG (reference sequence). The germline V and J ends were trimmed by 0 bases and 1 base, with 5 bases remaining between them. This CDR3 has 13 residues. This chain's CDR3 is CAWSVRGTDTQYF. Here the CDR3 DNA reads TGTGCCTGGAGTGTACGTGGCACAGATACGCAGTATTTT.

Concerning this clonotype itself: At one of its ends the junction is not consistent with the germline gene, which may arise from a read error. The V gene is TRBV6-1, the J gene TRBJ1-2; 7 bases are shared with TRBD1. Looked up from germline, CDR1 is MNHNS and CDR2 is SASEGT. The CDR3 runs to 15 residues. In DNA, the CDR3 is TGTGCCAGCAGTCGACAAGACAGGGTGATGAGTGGCTACGCCTTC. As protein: CASSRQDRVMSGYAF.

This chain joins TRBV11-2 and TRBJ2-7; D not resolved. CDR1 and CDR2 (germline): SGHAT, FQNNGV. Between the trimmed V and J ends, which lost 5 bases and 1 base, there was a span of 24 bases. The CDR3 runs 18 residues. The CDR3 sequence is CASSRTLGRSVSSYEQYF. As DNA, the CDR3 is TGTGCCAGCAGCCGCACCCTCGGCAGGTCGGTCTCGTCCTACGAGCAGTACTTC.

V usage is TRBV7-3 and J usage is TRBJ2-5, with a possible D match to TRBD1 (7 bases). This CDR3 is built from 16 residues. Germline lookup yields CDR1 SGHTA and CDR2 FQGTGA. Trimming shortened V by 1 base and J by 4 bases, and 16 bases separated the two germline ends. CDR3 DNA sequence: TGTGCCAGCAGCTTAAACGGGGGACAGTCCCGAGAGACCCAGTACTTC. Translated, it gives CASSLNGGQSRETQYF.

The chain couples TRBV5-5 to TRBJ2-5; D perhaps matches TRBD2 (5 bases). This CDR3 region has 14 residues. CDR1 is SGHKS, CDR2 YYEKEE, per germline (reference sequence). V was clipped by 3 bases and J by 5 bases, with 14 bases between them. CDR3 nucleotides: TGTGCCAGCAGCTCCCGGGCTAGCCTGGAGACCCAGTACTTC. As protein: CASSSRASLETQYF. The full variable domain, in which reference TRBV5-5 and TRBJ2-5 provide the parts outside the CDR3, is DAGVTQSPTHLIKTRGQQVTLRCSPISGHKSVSWYQQVLGQGPQFIFQYYEKEERGRGNFPDRFSARQFPNYSSELNVNALLLGDSALYLCASSSRASLETQYFGPGTRLLVL.

In nucleotides, the CDR3 is TGTGCCAGTAGTATCCTAACCGTATCGGATGGCTACACCTTC. This encodes CASSILTVSDGYTF. The chain employs TRBV19 and TRBJ1-2, with D unclear. Germline V gives CDR1 LNHDA, CDR2 SQIVND (reference sequence). The CDR3 sequence is 14 residues long. Trimming cost V 3 bases and J 6 bases, with 14 bases left between them. The whole variable domain, remainder taken from reference TRBV19 and TRBJ1-2, is DGGITQSPKYLFRKEGQNVTLSCEQNLNHDAMYWYRQDPGQGLRLIYYSQIVNDFQKGDIAEGYSVSREKKESFPLTVTSAQKNPTAFYLCASSILTVSDGYTFGSGTRLTVV.